This T cell receptor (beta chain) was obtained from a study of OX40 agonist ivuxolimab in advanced cancers. On the study more broadly: Every 2 weeks, patients got intravenous ivuxolimab at one of six dose levels (0.01-10 mg/kg).

This CDR3 has 13 residues. Trimming removed 1 base at V and 0 bases at J, with 4 bases between. The germline V gene encodes CDR1 SGHRS and CDR2 YFSETQ. The assay was immunoSEQ multiplex PCR, and TCRdb's table has in-frame clones only and misses some. The sample shows some 40,000 clones, 70% to 90% of them seen only once. Worth noting for this clone: The sample contains more than one DNA sequence encoding this CDR3.

Samples were taken at baseline and on day 1 of cycles 4 and 7. The sequence was collected from an adult with an advanced solid tumor such as melanoma, head and neck, liver or kidney cancer. This chain uses TRBV5-1 with TRBJ1-1; no definite D call. The source was CD4+ or CD8+ T cells sorted from blood, collected in a trial of the OX40 agonist ivuxolimab. CDR3 region: CASSLRMNTEAFF. CDR3 DNA sequence: TGCGCCAGCAGCTTGCGGATGAACACTGAAGCTTTCTTT.